Each of the 22 T cell receptor beta chains below was sequenced from the same sample in a study of cytomegalovirus exposure and HLA in healthy donors. Only in-frame clones appear in the TCRdb table, and some are missing; sequencing was by immunoSEQ multiplex PCR. The repertoire holds more than 200,000 clones, with about 92% as singletons. The source material was PBMCs. These receptors all come from a woman aged 25 to 45 in good health and CMV-seronegative.

The chain joins TRBV13 to TRBJ2-1; D unresolved. CDR1 and CDR2 (germline): PRHDT, FYEKMQ (reference sequence). The V end lost 6 bases, the J end lost 4 bases, and 19 bases lay between the germline ends. CDR3 length: 16 amino acids. CDR3 region: CASSVTGNVFYNEQFF. The CDR3 DNA follows: TGTGCCAGCAGTGTGACTGGGAATGTATTTTACAATGAGCAGTTCTTC.

The genes are TRBV28 and TRBJ1-4, with 7 bases lining up with TRBD1. The V gene's germline CDR1 is MDHEN and CDR2 SYDVKM. The CDR3 contains 13 residues. After removal of 8 bases from V and 4 bases from J, the junction contained 4 bases not matched to a gene. This chain's CDR3 is CASGRQGNEKLFF. The CDR3 coding sequence is TGTGCCAGCGGGCGACAGGGTAATGAAAAACTGTTTTTT. The variable domain in full, completed from reference TRBV28 and TRBJ1-4, reads DVKVTQSSRYLVKRTGEKVFLECVQDMDHENMFWYRQDPGLGLRLIYFSYDVKMKEKGDIPEGYSVSREKKERFSLILESASTNQTSMYLCASGRQGNEKLFFGSGTQLSVL.

The gene calls are TRBV10-2 and TRBJ1-1, with D possibly matching TRBD1 (5 bases). This CDR3 comprises 14 residues. The V end was cut by 3 bases, the J end by 3 bases, with 11 bases between. Germline CDR1 and CDR2: WSHSY and SAAADI. Written as DNA, the CDR3 is TGCGCCAGCAGTGAAACCGCGGGGGACACTGAAGCTTTCTTT. It yields the protein CASSETAGDTEAFF.

J is TRBJ2-5 and V is TRBV2; TRBD2 is a possible D gene (8 bases). CDR1 SNHLY and CDR2 FYNNEI come from the germline V gene. CDR3 length: 16 amino acids. Trimming removed 8 bases from V and 4 bases from J, with 23 bases in between. In nucleotides, the CDR3 is TGTGCCAGCTCCCTGCAGGGGGGGCTAGCGGGAGAGACCCAGTACTTC. Translation: CASSLQGGLAGETQYF. The full variable domain, with the rest looked up from reference TRBV2 and TRBJ2-5, is EPEVTQTPSHQVTQMGQEVILRCVPISNHLYFYWYRQILGQKVEFLVSFYNNEISEKSEIFDDQFSVERPDGSNFTLKIRSTKLEDSAMYFCASSLQGGLAGETQYFGPGTRLLVL.

The chain joins TRBV29-1 to TRBJ1-1; the D is unclear. The V end was cut by 3 bases, the J end by 2 bases, with 1 base between. The CDR3 has 10 amino acids. Looked up from germline, CDR1 is SQVTM and CDR2 is ANQGSEA. The CDR3 sequence: CSVDNTEAFF. The CDR3 DNA sequence: TGCAGCGTTGACAACACTGAAGCTTTCTTT. The whole variable domain, remainder taken from reference TRBV29-1 and TRBJ1-1, is SAVISQKPSRDICQRGTSLTIQCQVDSQVTMMFWYRQQPGQSLTLIATANQGSEATYESGFVIDKFPISRPNLTFSTLTVSNMSPEDSSIYLCSVDNTEAFFGQGTRLTVV.

V and J are TRBV5-1 and TRBJ2-5; a weak D match, TRBD1 (5 bases). Germline assignment: CDR1 SGHRS and CDR2 YFSETQ. The length of the CDR3 is 13 residues. V was trimmed by 3 bases and J by 1 base, leaving 7 bases between them. The DNA of the CDR3 is TGCGCCAGCAGCTATCAGGGCCAAGAGACCCAGTACTTC. As protein: CASSYQGQETQYF.

This chain joins TRBV7-6 and TRBJ2-1; the D is unclear. Trimming cost V 5 bases and J 0 bases, with 5 bases left between them. Germline V CDR1 and CDR2: SGHVS, FNYEAQ. The CDR3 extends over 13 amino acids. Written as DNA, the CDR3 is TGTGCCAGCAGCCGGGCCTCCTACAATGAGCAGTTCTTC. Translated, it gives CASSRASYNEQFF.

This clone appeared a few times. Relative to the germline gene, one junction end is altered; a read error may explain this. J is TRBJ2-1 and V is TRBV6-1, with D uncertain. Germline CDR1 and CDR2: MNHNS and SASEGT. The CDR3 consists of 10 residues. Here the CDR3 DNA reads TGTGCCAGCAGTGATTTAACTCCGGTCTTC. It specifies CASSDLTPVF.

J is TRBJ2-3 and V is TRBV5-1; a weak D match, TRBD1 (5 bases). Germline values: CDR1 SGHRS, CDR2 YFSETQ. V was cut by 3 bases and J by 5 bases, with 22 bases left in between. This CDR3 contains 17 residues. The CDR3 region has the DNA TGCGCCAGCAGCTCTCCCCCCAGGGTTAGCACACAAGATACGCAGTATTTT. Translating it yields CASSSPPRVSTQDTQYF.

V and J are TRBV5-4 and TRBJ2-2; D might be TRBD2 (7 bases). Trimming removed 4 bases from V and 3 bases from J, with 19 bases in between. Per the germline V gene, CDR1 is SGHNT and CDR2 is YYREEE (reference sequence). CDR3 length equals 17 residues. CDR3 DNA: TGTGCCAGCAGCCCCCGAGGGGGGGCTAGCGACACCGGGGAGCTGTTTTTT. Residues: CASSPRGGASDTGELFF.

The chain carries TRBV7-9 and TRBJ2-5, with unresolved D. Germline loops: CDR1 SEHNR, CDR2 FQNEAQ (reference sequence). Trimming cost V 6 bases and J 3 bases, with 5 bases left between them. CDR3 size: 11 residues. Here the CDR3 DNA reads TGTGCCAGCAGGACCGAAGAGACCCAGTACTTC. Protein product: CASRTEETQYF.

The CDR3 protein is CASSLGVLRARSGANVLTF. CDR3 DNA: TGTGCCAGCAGCTTAGGGGTCCTGCGGGCACGATCTGGGGCCAACGTCCTGACTTTC. V usage is TRBV7-6 and J usage is TRBJ2-6; D might be TRBD2 (5 bases). V was pared by 1 base and J by 1 base, with 17 bases between. The CDR3 covers 19 residues. CDR1 SGHVS and CDR2 FNYEAQ come from the germline V gene.

This chain links TRBV5-4 with TRBJ2-1; 7 bases map to TRBD1. The CDR3 has 15 residues. In germline, CDR1 is SGHNT, CDR2 YYREEE (reference sequence). The junction had 2 bases not matched to a gene; V was cut back by 2 bases and J by 0 bases. The CDR3 loop reads CASSFRQGSYNEQFF. CDR3 nucleotide sequence: TGTGCCAGCAGCTTCAGACAGGGCTCCTACAATGAGCAGTTCTTC.

This sequence joins TRBV25-1 and TRBJ2-1; 8 bases are a match to TRBD1. CDR1 MGHDK and CDR2 SYGVNS come from the germline V gene. Trimming at V came to 6 bases and at J to 7 bases, leaving 11 bases not matched to a gene. The CDR3 is 15 residues long. CDR3 sequence reads: CASRTPGTGMNEQFF. CDR3 sequence (DNA): TGTGCCAGCAGGACCCCGGGGACAGGAATGAATGAGCAGTTCTTC.

Written as DNA, the CDR3 is TGCGCCAGCAGTCGGAGATTGATTTACGAGCAGTACTTC. Protein product: CASSRRLIYEQYF. This chain connects TRBV23-1 to TRBJ2-7, with D uncertain. TRBV23-1 belongs to the ORF category, with a function that is uncertain. This CDR3 region has 13 residues. V dropped 4 bases and J dropped 4 bases, with 11 bases sitting between them.

The rearrangement joins TRBV29-1 to TRBJ2-5; 14 nucleotides align to TRBD2. CDR3 length: 17 residues. Germline lookup yields CDR1 SQVTM and CDR2 ANQGSEA. After removal of 3 bases from V and 5 bases from J, the junction contained 11 bases not matched to a gene. CDR3 DNA: TGCAGCGTTGAGTCAGGGACTAGCGGGAGACTTCCGGAGACCCAGTACTTC. Protein sequence: CSVESGTSGRLPETQYF.

The chain uses TRBV7-9 and TRBJ2-7; 9 nucleotides line up with TRBD2. The junction had 8 bases not matched to a gene; V was cut back by 2 bases and J by 0 bases. Germline assignment: CDR1 SEHNR and CDR2 FQNEAQ (reference sequence). The CDR3 loop spans 17 amino acids. Written as DNA, the CDR3 is TGTGCCAGCAGCTTACCCCTAGCGGGACCTAGCTCCTACGAGCAGTACTTC. This codes for CASSLPLAGPSSYEQYF.

This clone has only one observation. V gene TRBV15 combines with J gene TRBJ2-3, with D perhaps being TRBD1 or TRBD2 (5 bases each). V lost 4 bases, J lost 2 bases, and 16 bases lay in between. The germline V gene encodes CDR1 LNHNV and CDR2 YYDKDF (reference sequence). This CDR3 region has 16 residues. This chain's CDR3 is CATSNEAGTVTDTQYF. The CDR3 nucleotides are TGTGCCACCAGCAACGAAGCAGGGACCGTCACAGATACGCAGTATTTT.

The CDR3 reads CASSKVGGTPFDTQTQYF. As DNA, the CDR3 is TGTGCCAGCAGCAAAGTAGGGGGGACTCCATTCGACACGCAGACCCAGTACTTC. The gene calls are TRBV21-1 and TRBJ2-5. TRBV21-1 is a known pseudogene. The CDR3 runs to 18 residues.

The V call is TRBV7-6, the J call TRBJ2-5; D is undetermined. The length of the CDR3 is 14 residues. V lost 2 bases, J lost 5 bases, and 12 bases lay in between. Per the germline V gene, CDR1 is SGHVS and CDR2 is FNYEAQ. As DNA, the CDR3 is TGTGCCAGCAGCTTAAATGCTGCAATGGAGACCCAGTACTTC. Protein sequence: CASSLNAAMETQYF.

The chain links TRBV28 to TRBJ2-5, with 7 bases lining up with TRBD2. The J segment lost 6 bases and the V segment lost 4 bases, leaving 11 bases of the junction unmatched. The CDR3 totals 15 residues. The germline V gene encodes CDR1 MDHEN and CDR2 SYDVKM. The CDR3 region is CASSSPGRGWKTQYF. The CDR3 bases are TGTGCCAGCAGTTCCCCTGGGAGGGGTTGGAAGACCCAGTACTTC.

This chain uses TRBV14 with TRBJ2-7; no clear D. Germline lookup yields CDR1 SGHDN and CDR2 FVKESK. This CDR3 region has 13 residues. Trimming removed 0 bases from V and 1 base from J, with 4 bases in between. CDR3 bases: TGTGCCAGCAGCCAAGATACATCCTACGAGCAGTACTTC. Its translation is CASSQDTSYEQYF.